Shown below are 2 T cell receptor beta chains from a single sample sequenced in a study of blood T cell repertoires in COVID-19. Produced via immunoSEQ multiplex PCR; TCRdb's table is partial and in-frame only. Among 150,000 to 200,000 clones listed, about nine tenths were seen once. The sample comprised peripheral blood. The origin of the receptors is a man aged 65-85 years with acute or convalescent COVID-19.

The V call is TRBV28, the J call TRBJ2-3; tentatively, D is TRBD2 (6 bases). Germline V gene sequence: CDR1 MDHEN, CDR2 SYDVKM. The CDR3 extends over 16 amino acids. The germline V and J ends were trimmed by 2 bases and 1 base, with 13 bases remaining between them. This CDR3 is CASSLPSGRGTDTQYF. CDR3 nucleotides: TGTGCCAGCAGTTTACCCTCCGGGAGAGGCACAGATACGCAGTATTTT.

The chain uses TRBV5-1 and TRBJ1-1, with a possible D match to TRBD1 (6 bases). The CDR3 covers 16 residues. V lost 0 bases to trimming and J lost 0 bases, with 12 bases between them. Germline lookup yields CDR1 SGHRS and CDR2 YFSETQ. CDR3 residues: CASSLAGVNMNTEAFF. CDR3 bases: TGCGCCAGCAGCTTGGCAGGGGTTAACATGAACACTGAAGCTTTCTTT. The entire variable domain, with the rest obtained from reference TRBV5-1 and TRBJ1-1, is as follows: KAGVTQTPRYLIKTRGQQVTLSCSPISGHRSVSWYQQTPGQGLQFLFEYFSETQRNKGNFPGRFSGRQFSNSRSEMNVSTLELGDSALYLCASSLAGVNMNTEAFFGQGTRLTVV.